This T cell receptor beta chain was recorded in a study of shared clonotypes between healthy human individuals. Germline V gene data show CDR1 as MNHNY and CDR2 as SVGAGI (reference sequence). The CDR3 sequence is 11 residues long. Some clones are missing from TCRdb's copy, which holds only in-frame ones; the method was immunoSEQ multiplex PCR. Of hundreds of thousands of clones in the sample, about 95% are singletons; the top ten hold 0.095% to 0.14%. CD8 cells regarded as naive lacked CD45RO, were positively chosen for CCR7, and omitted terminally differentiated effector memory CD45RA+ cells. As for this clone: The junction and the germline gene differ at one end; a read error may be behind it.

Sequenced material: naive CD8+ T cells sorted from blood. This chain connects TRBV6-6 to TRBJ2-7; D tentatively reads TRBD1 or TRBD2 (5 bases each). The sequence came from a woman in her 30s in good health. CDR3: CATPDRDRCHF. The CDR3 DNA sequence: TGTGCCACCCCCGACCGGGACCGCTGCCACTTC.